Included here is one T cell receptor beta chain sequence, with context. Antigen unknown. Samples were taken several times over chemoradiotherapy. The sample originates from a study of chemoradiotherapy in HPV16-positive cancers. Overall study: Two HPV16-positive patients' cells yielded candidate HPV-specific clones and common motifs. Study outcomes and limitations: HPV-specific T cells were functionally defined from only a couple of HPV16-positive patients.

This CDR3 has 14 amino acids. V lost 0 bases to trimming and J lost 5 bases, with 7 bases between them. Germline CDR1 and CDR2: LGHNA and YNFKEQ. The method was immunoSEQ multiplex PCR; TCRdb's version includes in-frame clones alone and lacks a portion of them. The sample contains several thousand clones, approximately 80% of which appear only once. This sequence joins TRBV4-2 and TRBJ1-4; unclear D gene. The TCR was taken from a human donor with HPV-associated anogenital cancer. Sequenced material: tumor tissue, taken from a patient who underwent chemoradiotherapy. CDR3 sequence: CASSQEAKNEKLFF. CDR3 sequence (DNA): TGTGCCAGCAGCCAAGAGGCAAAGAATGAAAAACTGTTTTTT.